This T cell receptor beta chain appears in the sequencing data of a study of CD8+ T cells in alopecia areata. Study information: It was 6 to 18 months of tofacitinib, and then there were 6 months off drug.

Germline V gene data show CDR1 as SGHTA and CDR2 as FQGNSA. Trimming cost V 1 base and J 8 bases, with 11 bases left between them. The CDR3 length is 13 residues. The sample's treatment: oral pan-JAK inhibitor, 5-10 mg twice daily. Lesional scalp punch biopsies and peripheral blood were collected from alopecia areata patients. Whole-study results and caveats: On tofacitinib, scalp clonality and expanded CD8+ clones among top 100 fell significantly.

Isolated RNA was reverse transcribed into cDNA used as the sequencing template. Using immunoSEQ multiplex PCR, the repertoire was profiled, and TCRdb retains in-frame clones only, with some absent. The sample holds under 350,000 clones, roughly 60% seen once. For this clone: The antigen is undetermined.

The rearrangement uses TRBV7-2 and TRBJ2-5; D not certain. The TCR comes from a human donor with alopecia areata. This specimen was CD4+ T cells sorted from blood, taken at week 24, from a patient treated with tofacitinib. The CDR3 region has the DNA TGTGCCAGCAGCTTAGAAGGGTTTAGCACCCAGTACTTC. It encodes CASSLEGFSTQYF. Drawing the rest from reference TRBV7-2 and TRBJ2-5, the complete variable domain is GAGVSQSPSNKVTEKGKDVELRCDPISGHTALYWYRQSLGQGLEFLIYFQGNSAPDKSGLPSDRFSAERTGGSVSTLTIQRTQQEDSAVYLCASSLEGFSTQYFGPGTRLLVL.